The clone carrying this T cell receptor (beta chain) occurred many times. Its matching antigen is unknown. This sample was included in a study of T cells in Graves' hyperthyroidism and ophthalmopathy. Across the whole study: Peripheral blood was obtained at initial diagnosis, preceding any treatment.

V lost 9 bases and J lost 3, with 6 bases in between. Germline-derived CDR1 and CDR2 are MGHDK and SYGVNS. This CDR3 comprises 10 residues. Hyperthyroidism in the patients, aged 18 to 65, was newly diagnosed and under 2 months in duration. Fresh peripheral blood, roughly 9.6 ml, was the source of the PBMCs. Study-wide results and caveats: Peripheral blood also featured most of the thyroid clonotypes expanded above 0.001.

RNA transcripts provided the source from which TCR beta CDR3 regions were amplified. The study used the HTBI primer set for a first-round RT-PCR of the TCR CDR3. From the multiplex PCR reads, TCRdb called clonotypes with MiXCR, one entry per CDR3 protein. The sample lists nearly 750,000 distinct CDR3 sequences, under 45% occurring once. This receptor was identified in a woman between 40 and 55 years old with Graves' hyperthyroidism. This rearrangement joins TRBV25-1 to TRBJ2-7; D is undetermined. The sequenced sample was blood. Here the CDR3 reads CASGDYEQYF. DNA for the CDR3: TGTGCCAGTGGGGACTACGAGCAGTACTTC.